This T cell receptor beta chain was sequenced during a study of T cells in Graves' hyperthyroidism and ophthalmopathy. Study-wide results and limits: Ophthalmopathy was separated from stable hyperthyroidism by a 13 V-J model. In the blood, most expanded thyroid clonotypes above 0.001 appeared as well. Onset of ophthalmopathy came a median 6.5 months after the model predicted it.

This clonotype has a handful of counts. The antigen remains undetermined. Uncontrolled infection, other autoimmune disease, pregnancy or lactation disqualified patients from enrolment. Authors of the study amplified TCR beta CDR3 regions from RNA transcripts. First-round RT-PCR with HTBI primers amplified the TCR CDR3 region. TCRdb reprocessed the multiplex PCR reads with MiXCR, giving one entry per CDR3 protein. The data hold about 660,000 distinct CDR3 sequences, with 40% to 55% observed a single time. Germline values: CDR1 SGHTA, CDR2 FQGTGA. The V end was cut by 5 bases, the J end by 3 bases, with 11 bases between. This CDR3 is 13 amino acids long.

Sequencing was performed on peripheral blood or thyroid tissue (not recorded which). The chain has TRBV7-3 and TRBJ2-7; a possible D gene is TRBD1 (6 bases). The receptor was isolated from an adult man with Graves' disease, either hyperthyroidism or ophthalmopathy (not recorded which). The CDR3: CASSRSRGYEQYF. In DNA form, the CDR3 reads TGTGCCAGCAGCCGATCCAGGGGCTACGAGCAGTACTTC. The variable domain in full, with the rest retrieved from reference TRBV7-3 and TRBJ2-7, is GAGVSQTPSNKVTEKGKYVELRCDPISGHTALYWYRQSLGQGPEFLIYFQGTGAADDSGLPNDRFFAVRPEGSVSTLKIQRTERGDSAVYLCASSRSRGYEQYFGPGTRLTVT.